This T cell receptor beta chain was sequenced in a study of control samples from healthy donors and cancer patients. The protocol was immunoSEQ multiplex PCR, while the TCRdb copy is restricted to in-frame clones and leaves out a portion. The sample includes more than 70,000 clones, approximately 93% of them seen just once. V gave up 5 bases and J gave up 8 bases, with 15 bases separating them. The length of the CDR3 is 13 residues. Sequencing used blood. This sequence was found in a woman under 40 in good health. The rearrangement joins TRBV12-3 or TRBV12-4 to TRBJ1-2; D may be TRBD1 (5 bases). The CDR3 protein is CASSQGRSGGYTF. For the CDR3, the DNA is TGTGCCAGCAGTCAGGGTAGATCGGGGGGCTACACCTTC.